Described below is a single T cell receptor (beta chain) sequence and its context. Time point noted: blood 2 weeks post-SBRT. The sample's treatment: 15 Gy SBRT to primary tumor, nephrectomy 4 weeks later. This sample is part of a study of radiation and T cells in renal cell carcinoma. The protocol was immunoSEQ multiplex PCR, while the TCRdb copy is restricted to in-frame clones and leaves out a portion. The sample records roughly 130,000 clones, about 88% being singletons. This CDR3 is 14 amino acids long. CDR1 and CDR2 (germline): SGHTA, FQGTGA. The V end was cut by 4 bases, the J end by 4 bases, with 12 bases between.

The chain carries TRBV7-3 and TRBJ2-3; D may be TRBD2 (5 bases). Sequencing used blood, obtained from a patient whose treatment included radiotherapy and nephrectomy. This TCR came from a woman in her 70s with renal cell carcinoma. CDR3 in amino acids: CASSSRRASDTQYF. CDR3 DNA sequence: TGTGCCAGCAGCTCCAGGCGGGCTTCAGATACGCAGTATTTT.